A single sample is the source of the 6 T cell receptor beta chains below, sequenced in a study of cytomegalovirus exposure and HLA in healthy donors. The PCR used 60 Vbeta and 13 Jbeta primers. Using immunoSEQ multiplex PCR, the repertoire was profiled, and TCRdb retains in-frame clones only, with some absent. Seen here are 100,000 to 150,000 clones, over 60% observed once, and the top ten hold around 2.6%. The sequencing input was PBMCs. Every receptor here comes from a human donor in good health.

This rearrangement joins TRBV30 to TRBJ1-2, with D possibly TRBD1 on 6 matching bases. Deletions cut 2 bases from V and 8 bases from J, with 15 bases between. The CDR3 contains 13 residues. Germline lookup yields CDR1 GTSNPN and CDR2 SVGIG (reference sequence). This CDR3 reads CAWSPGTREGYTF. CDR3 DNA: TGTGCCTGGAGTCCCGGGACAAGAGAGGGCTACACCTTC.

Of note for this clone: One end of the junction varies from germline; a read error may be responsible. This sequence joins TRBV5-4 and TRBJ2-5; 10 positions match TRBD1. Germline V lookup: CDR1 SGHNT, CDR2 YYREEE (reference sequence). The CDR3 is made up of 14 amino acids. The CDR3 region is CASSPGQGQETRYF. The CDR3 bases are TGTGCCAGCAGCCCGGGACAGGGGCAGGAGACCCGGTACTTC.

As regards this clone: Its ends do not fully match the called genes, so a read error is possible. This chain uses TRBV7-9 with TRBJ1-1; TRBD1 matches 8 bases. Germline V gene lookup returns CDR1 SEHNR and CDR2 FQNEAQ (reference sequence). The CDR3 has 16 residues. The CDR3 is CSSSFGQGTARTEAFF. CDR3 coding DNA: TGTTCCAGCAGCTTCGGACAGGGTACGGCTAGAACTGAAGCTTTCTTT.

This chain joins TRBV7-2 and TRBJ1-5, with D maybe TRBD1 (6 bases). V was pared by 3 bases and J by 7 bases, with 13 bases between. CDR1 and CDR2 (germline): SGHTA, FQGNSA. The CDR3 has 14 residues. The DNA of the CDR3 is TGTGCCAGCAGCTTGGGGGGGGGCGCACAGCCCCAGCATTTT. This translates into CASSLGGGAQPQHF.

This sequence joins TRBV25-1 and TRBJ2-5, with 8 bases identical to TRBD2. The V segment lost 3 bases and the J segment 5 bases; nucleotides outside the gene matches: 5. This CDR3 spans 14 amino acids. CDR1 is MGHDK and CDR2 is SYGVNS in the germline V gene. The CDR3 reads CASSDFGGAETQYF. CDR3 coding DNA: TGTGCCAGCAGTGATTTCGGGGGGGCTGAGACCCAGTACTTC.

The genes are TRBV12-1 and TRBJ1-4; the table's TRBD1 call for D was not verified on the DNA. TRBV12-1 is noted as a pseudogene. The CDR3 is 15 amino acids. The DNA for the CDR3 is TGTGCCACCACAGGACTGTCCGGACAGAATGAAAAACTGTTTTTT. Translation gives CATTGLSGQNEKLFF.